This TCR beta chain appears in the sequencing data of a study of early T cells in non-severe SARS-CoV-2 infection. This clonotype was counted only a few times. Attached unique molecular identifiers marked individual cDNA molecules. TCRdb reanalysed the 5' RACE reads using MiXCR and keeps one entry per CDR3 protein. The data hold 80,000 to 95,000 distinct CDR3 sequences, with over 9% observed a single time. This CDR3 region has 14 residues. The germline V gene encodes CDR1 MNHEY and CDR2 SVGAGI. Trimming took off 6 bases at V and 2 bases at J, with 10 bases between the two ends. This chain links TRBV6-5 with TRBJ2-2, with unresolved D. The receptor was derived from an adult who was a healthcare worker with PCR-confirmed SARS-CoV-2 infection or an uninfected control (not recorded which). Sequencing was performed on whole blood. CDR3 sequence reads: CASRPRSNTGELFF. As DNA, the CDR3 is TGTGCCAGCAGGCCCAGAAGTAACACCGGGGAGCTGTTTTTT.